This TCR beta chain is drawn from a study of T cell repertoires in aging, cancer and after chemotherapy. This clonotype was seen just once. What it recognizes is unknown. The junction shows a germline mismatch at one end, possibly a read error. Peripheral blood genomic DNA, not sorted cells or RNA, was the template. This CDR3 has 15 residues. The germline V gene encodes CDR1 SGHDT and CDR2 YYEEEE. TRB rearrangements spanning V, D and J were amplified using mixed TRB-A/B primers. MiXCR, applied by TCRdb to the multiplex PCR reads, yields one record per CDR3 protein. The repertoire includes several thousand distinct CDR3 sequences, 35% of them detected once, and less than 50% sits in the top ten. Whole-study findings and limits: Age-matched healthy donors had significantly more diverse, less clonal blood TCR repertoires than untreated cancer patients.

The sample taken for sequencing was blood. The V gene is TRBV5-6, the J gene TRBJ1-1, with D maybe TRBD1 (5 bases). The source is a human donor in good health. The CDR3 nucleotides read TGCGCCAGCAGCTTGCAGGGCTTAATGAACACTGAAGCTTTCTTT. Translation: CASSLQGLMNTEAFF.